The next 28 T cell receptor beta chains were all read from a single sample in a study of shared clonotypes between healthy human individuals. Some clones are missing from TCRdb's copy, which holds only in-frame ones; the method was immunoSEQ multiplex PCR. The sample records approximately 700,000 clones, 55% to 85% being singletons. Sample: memory CD4+ T cells sorted from blood. The subset: CD45RA-negative fraction. The origin of the receptors is a woman aged 25 to 39 in good health.

This clone was counted only a few times. The CDR3 sequence is CASSSSTSGSPVGEQFF. The CDR3 bases are TGCGCCAGCAGCTCCTCGACTAGCGGGAGCCCGGTCGGTGAGCAGTTCTTC. The chain links TRBV5-1 to TRBJ2-1; TRBD2 matches at 12 bases. Germline V gene data show CDR1 as SGHRS and CDR2 as YFSETQ. Trimming removed 3 bases from V and 9 bases from J; junction bases left unmatched: 13. The CDR3 runs 17 residues.

V gene TRBV28 combines with J gene TRBJ2-5; D remains ambiguous. With 6 bases removed from V and 4 bases from J, the gap between germline ends came to 12 bases. This CDR3 comprises 13 residues. The germline CDR1 and CDR2 sequences are MDHEN and SYDVKM. The DNA of the CDR3 is TGTGCCAGCAGCCCCGGACGAAGAGAGACCCAGTACTTC. It specifies CASSPGRRETQYF.

The chain employs TRBV30 and TRBJ2-7; D perhaps matches TRBD2 (6 bases). Trimming pared 3 bases from V and 1 base from J, leaving 10 bases between. The CDR3 extends over 13 amino acids. Germline CDR1 and CDR2: GTSNPN and SVGIG (reference sequence). CDR3 DNA sequence: TGTGCCTGGAGCGGGAGTTCTTCCTACGAGCAGTACTTC. It translates to CAWSGSSSYEQYF.

V usage is TRBV5-8 and J usage is TRBJ2-1, with 8 bases identical to TRBD2. Germline CDR1 SGHTS, CDR2 YDEGEE. The CDR3 is 14 residues long. With V trimmed by 4 bases and J by 7 bases, 7 bases remained unmatched. In DNA, the CDR3 is TGTGCCAGCAGCCCCCCCGGGAGGGTAAATGAGCAGTTCTTC. Translating gives CASSPPGRVNEQFF.

The chain combines TRBV6-1 with TRBJ1-5; D not resolved. V was trimmed by 5 bases and J by 6 bases, leaving 8 bases between them. The CDR3 is 12 amino acids. The germline gives CDR1 MNHNS, CDR2 SASEGT. CDR3 protein: CASSLSGQPQHF. The CDR3, as DNA: TGTGCCAGCAGTTTGTCAGGTCAGCCCCAGCATTTT.

This sequence joins TRBV6-1 and TRBJ2-2; TRBD1 matches 9 bases. Germline values: CDR1 MNHNS, CDR2 SASEGT. Losses at the gene ends were 7 bases for V and 6 bases for J; bases not matched to a gene: 6. The CDR3 is 14 residues long. In nucleotides, the CDR3 is TGTGCCAGCATAAGACGACAGGGGGCCGGGGAGCTGTTTTTT. Its translation: CASIRRQGAGELFF.

The rearrangement links TRBV28 to TRBJ2-7, with 10 bases aligning to TRBD1. Germline CDR1 and CDR2: MDHEN and SYDVKM. V shed 2 bases and J 4 bases; nucleotides not matched to a gene: 5. This CDR3 spans 15 amino acids. The CDR3 reads CASSLPGTGEYEQYF. For the CDR3, the DNA is TGTGCCAGCAGTTTACCCGGGACAGGGGAGTACGAGCAGTACTTC.

CDR3 loop: CASSNKNLGTEAFF. The CDR3 nucleotides are TGTGCCAGCAGCAACAAAAATTTGGGCACTGAAGCTTTCTTT. The V and J genes are TRBV27 and TRBJ1-1; no definite D call. The CDR3 consists of 14 residues. Germline V CDR1 and CDR2: MNHEY, SMNVEV (reference sequence). V was shortened by 6 bases and J by 4 bases, with 15 bases between the two germline ends.

V gene TRBV11-3 combines with J gene TRBJ2-3; no reliable D call. V lost 3 bases and J lost 3, with 10 bases in between. CDR1 and CDR2 (germline): SGHNT, YENEEA. The CDR3 contains 14 residues. The CDR3 nucleotides are TGTGCCAGCAGCTTGGCAGGAATGACAGATACGCAGTATTTT. Protein sequence: CASSLAGMTDTQYF.

This clone appeared a few times. V gene TRBV6-1 combines with J gene TRBJ1-2, with 7 bases identical to TRBD1. CDR3 length: 12 residues. Losses at the gene ends were 8 bases for V and 6 bases for J; bases not matched to a gene: 6. CDR1 is MNHNS, CDR2 SASEGT, per germline. CDR3 bases: TGTGCCAGCCATTGGACAGGAAATGGCTACACCTTC. Its protein is CASHWTGNGYTF.

The chain employs TRBV27 and TRBJ1-4; D uncertain. From germline, CDR1 is MNHEY and CDR2 SMNVEV (reference sequence). V was pared by 3 bases and J by 7 bases, with 12 bases between. The CDR3 extends over 14 amino acids. This CDR3 reads CASSLGSLGEKLFF. In nucleotides, the CDR3 is TGTGCCAGCAGTTTGGGCTCCCTGGGTGAAAAACTGTTTTTT.

This clone was seen a single time. The rearrangement uses TRBV4-1 and TRBJ2-7; D might be TRBD2 (5 bases). Trimming removed 1 base at V and 12 bases at J, with 16 bases between. CDR3 length equals 13 residues. In germline, CDR1 is MGHRA, CDR2 YSYEKL. The CDR3 loop reads CASSQVASLVRYF. DNA for the CDR3: TGCGCCAGCAGCCAAGTGGCTAGCTTGGTAAGGTACTTC.

V gene TRBV28 combines with J gene TRBJ2-3; TRBD2 matches at 9 bases. CDR1 MDHEN and CDR2 SYDVKM come from the germline V gene. The V segment lost 5 bases and the J segment 4 bases; nucleotides outside the gene matches: 7. This CDR3 region has 15 residues. In DNA form, the CDR3 reads TGTGCCAGCAGTCGTGCGGGAGGGCGATCAGATACGCAGTATTTT. Its protein product is CASSRAGGRSDTQYF.

The rearrangement links TRBV6-6 to TRBJ2-1; possible D gene TRBD2, 6 bases. The CDR3 totals 12 residues. Germline loops: CDR1 MNHNY, CDR2 SVGAGI (reference sequence). V was cut by 2 bases and J by 10 bases, with 9 bases left in between. CDR3 coding DNA: TGTGCCAGCAGTTACCGACGGGAGGAGCAGTTCTTC. It translates to CASSYRREEQFF.

This clone was observed a single time. This sequence joins TRBV27 and TRBJ2-3, with 8 positions matching TRBD2. Unmatched junction bases numbered 6, after V lost 3 bases and J lost 1 base. CDR1 is MNHEY and CDR2 is SMNVEV in the germline V gene (reference sequence). This CDR3 is built from 16 residues. DNA of the CDR3: TGTGCCAGCAGTTTCACTGGTAGCGGGGGCACAGATACGCAGTATTTT. This encodes CASSFTGSGGTDTQYF.

The J gene is TRBJ1-5, the V gene TRBV5-6; TRBD1 is a possible D gene (5 bases). CDR1 and CDR2 from the germline V gene are SGHDT and YYEEEE. V was clipped by 4 bases and J by 6 bases, with 11 bases between them. The length of the CDR3 is 13 residues. The DNA for the CDR3 is TGTGCCAGCAGCCTGGAGGGGACTCAGCCCCAGCATTTT. Translation: CASSLEGTQPQHF.

J is TRBJ2-3 and V is TRBV4-2, with 7 bases aligning to TRBD2. CDR3 length: 16 residues. V gave up 5 bases and J gave up 3 bases; unmatched junction bases: 11. Per the germline V gene, CDR1 is LGHNA and CDR2 is YNFKEQ. In DNA form, the CDR3 reads TGTGCCAGCAGCACCGGGAGGCCTCCTTGGACAGATACGCAGTATTTT. Translating it yields CASSTGRPPWTDTQYF.

The chain couples TRBV11-3 to TRBJ2-2; TRBD1 aligns across 10 bases. CDR1 SGHNT and CDR2 YENEEA come from the germline V gene. The V and J ends lost 5 bases and 6 bases, in that order; junction bases with no gene match: 6. The CDR3 is 15 residues long. CDR3 amino acids: CASSPGGTGAGELFF. The CDR3 bases are TGTGCCAGCAGCCCAGGGGGGACAGGGGCCGGGGAGCTGTTTTTT. The variable domain in full, completed from reference TRBV11-3 and TRBJ2-2, reads EAGVVQSPRYKIIEKKQPVAFWCNPISGHNTLYWYLQNLGQGPELLIRYENEEAVDDSQLPKDRFSAERLKGVDSTLKIQPAELGDSAVYLCASSPGGTGAGELFFGEGSRLTVL.

This sequence joins TRBV5-1 and TRBJ1-1; D gene uncertain. The V gene's germline CDR1 is SGHRS and CDR2 YFSETQ. The CDR3 extends over 16 amino acids. Between the trimmed V and J ends, which lost 0 bases and 0 bases, there was a span of 12 bases. CDR3 coding DNA: TGCGCCAGCAGCTTGGGACTCGGGCCGCTGAACACTGAAGCTTTCTTT. Its protein product is CASSLGLGPLNTEAFF.

The chain carries TRBV19 and TRBJ1-4, with D possibly matching TRBD1 (6 bases). The V gene's germline CDR1 is LNHDA and CDR2 SQIVND (reference sequence). V lost 8 bases, J lost 8 bases, and 18 bases lay in between. This CDR3 contains 14 residues. The CDR3 DNA follows: TGTGCCAGTTCCCGCGGGGGGCTGGAGGAAAAACTGTTTTTT. Protein product: CASSRGGLEEKLFF.

This clone showed up just a few times. The chain links TRBV2 to TRBJ1-1; a weak D match, TRBD1 (5 bases). The germline V gene encodes CDR1 SNHLY and CDR2 FYNNEI. The V end was cut by 2 bases, the J end by 10 bases, with 17 bases between. The CDR3 consists of 14 residues. The CDR3 sequence: CASSETFLPGLAFF. The CDR3 bases are TGTGCCAGCAGTGAAACCTTCCTGCCGGGACTAGCTTTCTTT.

The rearrangement joins TRBV6-5 to TRBJ1-1; tentatively, D is TRBD1 (6 bases). Germline V CDR1 and CDR2: MNHEY, SVGAGI. The CDR3 covers 13 residues. With 7 bases removed from V and 1 base from J, the gap between germline ends came to 10 bases. The CDR3 coding sequence is TGTGCCAGCAAGGTACAGGGGAACACTGAAGCTTTCTTT. Protein: CASKVQGNTEAFF.

J is TRBJ2-3 and V is TRBV5-4; D assignment may be TRBD1 or TRBD2 (5 bases each). The CDR3 totals 15 residues. Germline CDR1 and CDR2: SGHNT and YYREEE (reference sequence). V was pared by 4 bases and J by 3 bases, with 15 bases between. Here the CDR3 DNA reads TGTGCCAGCAGCCCTCGGGGCTTAGGGACAGATACGCAGTATTTT. It translates to CASSPRGLGTDTQYF.

V gene TRBV11-2 combines with J gene TRBJ2-1, with TRBD2 identical over 8 bases. There are 14 residues in the CDR3. After removal of 4 bases from V and 9 bases from J, the junction contained 8 bases not matched to a gene. Germline CDR1 and CDR2: SGHAT and FQNNGV. The CDR3 region has the DNA TGTGCCAGCAGCTCGGGCGGGAGGTTTAGTGAGCAGTTCTTC. This codes for CASSSGGRFSEQFF. The variable domain in full, with the rest retrieved from reference TRBV11-2 and TRBJ2-1, is EAGVAQSPRYKIIEKRQSVAFWCNPISGHATLYWYQQILGQGPKLLIQFQNNGVVDDSQLPKDRFSAERLKGVDSTLKIQPAKLEDSAVYLCASSSGGRFSEQFFGPGTRLTVL.

The table lists this clone with a few counts. The chain is built from TRBV7-2 and TRBJ2-1; the D is unclear. Germline CDR1 reads SGHTA; CDR2 reads FQGNSA. The V end was cut by 11 bases, the J end by 1 base, with 12 bases between. This CDR3 is 13 amino acids long. The CDR3 DNA sequence: TGTGCCGCCCGCCAAAGTTCCTACAATGAGCAGTTCTTC. Protein: CAARQSSYNEQFF. Supplemented by reference TRBV7-2 and TRBJ2-1, the full variable domain reads GAGVSQSPSNKVTEKGKDVELRCDPISGHTALYWYRQSLGQGLEFLIYFQGNSAPDKSGLPSDRFSAERTGGSVSTLTIQRTQQEDSAVYLCAARQSSYNEQFFGPGTRLTVL.

The V gene is TRBV7-9, the J gene TRBJ2-5; 9 bases fit TRBD2. The V gene's germline CDR1 is SEHNR and CDR2 FQNEAQ (reference sequence). V shed 2 bases, J shed 5 bases, and the junction held 15 bases outside the gene matches. The CDR3 sequence is 18 residues long. The CDR3 DNA sequence: TGTGCCAGCAGCTTACGCAGATCTAGTAGCGGGAGCGTGGAGACCCAGTACTTC. Translated: CASSLRRSSSGSVETQYF.

The J gene is TRBJ2-3, the V gene TRBV11-2, with D tentatively TRBD2 (5 bases). Trimming left V 2 bases short and J 4 bases short, with 16 bases between. This CDR3 region has 16 residues. Germline V gene sequence: CDR1 SGHAT, CDR2 FQNNGV. CDR3 DNA: TGTGCCAGCAGCTTAAGAGTCCGGGATAGCGCAGATACGCAGTATTTT. Amino acid sequence: CASSLRVRDSADTQYF.

This clone was counted many times. The CDR3 nucleotides are TGTGCCAGCACTTCTCAGTTGGTAAACTATGGCTACACCTTC. Residues: CASTSQLVNYGYTF. V gene TRBV2 combines with J gene TRBJ1-2; no firm D call. The CDR3 extends over 14 amino acids. The V end lost 7 bases, the J end lost 2 bases, and 14 bases lay between the germline ends. Germline values: CDR1 SNHLY, CDR2 FYNNEI. The whole variable domain, remainder taken from reference TRBV2 and TRBJ1-2, is EPEVTQTPSHQVTQMGQEVILRCVPISNHLYFYWYRQILGQKVEFLVSFYNNEISEKSEIFDDQFSVERPDGSNFTLKIRSTKLEDSAMYFCASTSQLVNYGYTFGSGTRLTVV.